The clone carrying this T cell receptor beta chain was seen a single time. The target antigen is unknown. This specimen belongs to a study of T cells in localized non-small cell lung cancer. Only in-frame clones appear in the TCRdb table, and some are missing; sequencing was by immunoSEQ multiplex PCR. The sample carries roughly 16,000 clones, around nine tenths recorded once. Study results and caveats: Turning up in adjacent lung were a median about 61 of the top 100 tumor clones.

The sequenced sample was peripheral blood, obtained before any cancer treatment. This clonotype originated in an older male donor with stage II squamous cell lung carcinoma.

CDR3 amino acids: CASSPNSGNTIYF. The CDR3 coding sequence is TGTGCCAGCTCACCTAACTCTGGAAACACCATATATTTT. The V gene is TRBV18, the J gene TRBJ1-3; D gene uncertain. Germline V gene data show CDR1 as KGHSH and CDR2 as LQKENI. The CDR3 totals 13 residues. The V end lost 3 bases, the J end lost 0 bases, and 3 bases lay between the germline ends.